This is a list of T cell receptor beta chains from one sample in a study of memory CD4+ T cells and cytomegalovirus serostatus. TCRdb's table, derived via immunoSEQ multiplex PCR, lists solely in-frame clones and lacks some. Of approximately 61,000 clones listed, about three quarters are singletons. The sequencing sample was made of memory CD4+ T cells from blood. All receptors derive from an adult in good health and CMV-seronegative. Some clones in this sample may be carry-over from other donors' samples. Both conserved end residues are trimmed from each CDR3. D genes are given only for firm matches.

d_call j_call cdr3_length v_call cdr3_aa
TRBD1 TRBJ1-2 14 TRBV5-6 ASSLFWDRGYYGYT
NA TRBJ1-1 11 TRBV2 ASNELPNTEAF
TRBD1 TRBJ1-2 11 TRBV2 ASSEQGASGYT
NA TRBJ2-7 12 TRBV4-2 ASSQEEHRYEQY
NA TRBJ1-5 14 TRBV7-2 ASSLRSGSFNQPQH
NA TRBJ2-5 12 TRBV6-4 ASSDSREKETQY
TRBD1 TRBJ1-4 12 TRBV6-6 ASRREGQSEKLF
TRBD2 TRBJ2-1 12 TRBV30 AWTGLAGYNEQF
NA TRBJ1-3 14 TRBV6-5 ASSSFSKGFGNTIY
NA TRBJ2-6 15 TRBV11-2 ASSLGPSFSGANVLT
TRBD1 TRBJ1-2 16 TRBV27 ASSLWGSAGQGINGYT
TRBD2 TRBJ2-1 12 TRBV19 ASRSGRGEAMQF
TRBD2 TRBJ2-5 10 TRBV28 ASGVGGVSQY
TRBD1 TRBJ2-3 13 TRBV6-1 ASSDRGHNTDTQY
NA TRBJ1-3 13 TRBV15 ATSRPAEGKNTIY
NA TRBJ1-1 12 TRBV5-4 ASSPGLVNTEAF
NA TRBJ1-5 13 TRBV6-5 ASRSGELGNQPQH
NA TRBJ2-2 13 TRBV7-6 ASSLGNRQPGELF
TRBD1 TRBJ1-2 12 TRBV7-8 ASSDRGTNYGYT
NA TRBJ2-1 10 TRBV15 ATSRRDNEQF
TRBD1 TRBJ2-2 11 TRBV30 AWSVQGAGELF
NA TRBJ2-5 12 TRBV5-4 ASSYRGHQETQY
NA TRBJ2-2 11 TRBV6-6 ASPTADTGELF
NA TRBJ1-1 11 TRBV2 ASSAASLAEAF
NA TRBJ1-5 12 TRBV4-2 ASSQDGRNQPQH
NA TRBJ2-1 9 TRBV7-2 ASSLHDEQF
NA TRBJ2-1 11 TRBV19 ASSTLTDNEQF